This TCR beta chain originates from a study of control samples from healthy donors and cancer patients. This CDR3 contains 16 residues. Trimming cost V 0 bases and J 3 bases, with 11 bases left between them. In germline, CDR1 is LGHNA, CDR2 YSLEER. Data came from immunoSEQ multiplex PCR; TCRdb stores just in-frame clones and leaves some out. This sample contains approximately 190,000 clones. This chain links TRBV4-3 with TRBJ1-4, with no clear D. This TCR was recovered from a woman aged 30 to 39 in good health. Material for sequencing was blood. This CDR3 is CASSQDRAFPNEKLFF. The CDR3 DNA sequence: TGCGCCAGCAGCCAAGATCGGGCCTTTCCTAATGAAAAACTGTTTTTT.